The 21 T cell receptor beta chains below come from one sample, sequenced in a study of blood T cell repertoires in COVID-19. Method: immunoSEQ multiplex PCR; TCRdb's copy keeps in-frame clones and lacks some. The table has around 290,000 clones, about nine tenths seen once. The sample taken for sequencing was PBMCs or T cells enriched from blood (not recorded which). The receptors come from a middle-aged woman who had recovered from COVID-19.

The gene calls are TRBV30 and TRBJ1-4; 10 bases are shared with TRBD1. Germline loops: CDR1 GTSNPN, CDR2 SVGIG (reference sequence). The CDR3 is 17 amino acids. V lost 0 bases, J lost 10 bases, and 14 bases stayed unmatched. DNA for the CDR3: TGTGCCTGGAGTGTACTAGGACAGGGGGGACTTAGGGGAAAACTGTTTTTT. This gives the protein CAWSVLGQGGLRGKLFF.

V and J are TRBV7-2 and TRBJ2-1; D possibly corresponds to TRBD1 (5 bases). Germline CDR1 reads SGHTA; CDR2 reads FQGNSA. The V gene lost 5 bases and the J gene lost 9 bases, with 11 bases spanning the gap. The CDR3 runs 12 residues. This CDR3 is CASSRDRFEQFF. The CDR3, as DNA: TGTGCCAGCAGCCGCGACAGATTTGAGCAGTTCTTC.

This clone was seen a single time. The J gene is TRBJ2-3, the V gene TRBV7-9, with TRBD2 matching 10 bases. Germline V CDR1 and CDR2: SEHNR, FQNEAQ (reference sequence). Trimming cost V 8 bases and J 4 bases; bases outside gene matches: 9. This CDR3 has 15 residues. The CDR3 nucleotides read TGTGCCAGCCCCCGGGGGCTAGCGGGGGCAGATACGCAGTATTTT. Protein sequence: CASPRGLAGADTQYF.

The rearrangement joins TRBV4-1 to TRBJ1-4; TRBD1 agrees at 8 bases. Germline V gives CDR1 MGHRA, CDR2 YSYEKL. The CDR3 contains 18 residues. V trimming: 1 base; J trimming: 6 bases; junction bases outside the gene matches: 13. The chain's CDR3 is CASSQGSIRRGRDEKLFF. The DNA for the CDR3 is TGCGCCAGCAGCCAAGGGAGCATTCGCAGGGGGCGTGATGAAAAACTGTTTTTT.

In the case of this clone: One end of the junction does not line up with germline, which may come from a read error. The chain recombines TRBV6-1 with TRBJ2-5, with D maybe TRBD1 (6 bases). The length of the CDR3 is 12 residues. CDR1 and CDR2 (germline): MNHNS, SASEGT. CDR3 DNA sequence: TGTGCCAGCAGTGAAGCGAGGACAGAGGTAGACTTC. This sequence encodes CASSEARTEVDF.

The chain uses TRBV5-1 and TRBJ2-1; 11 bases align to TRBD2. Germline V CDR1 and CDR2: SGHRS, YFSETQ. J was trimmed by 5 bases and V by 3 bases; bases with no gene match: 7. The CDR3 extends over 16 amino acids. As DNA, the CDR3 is TGCGCCAGCAGCTACAGTCTAGCGGGAGGTAACAATGAGCAGTTCTTC. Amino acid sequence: CASSYSLAGGNNEQFF.

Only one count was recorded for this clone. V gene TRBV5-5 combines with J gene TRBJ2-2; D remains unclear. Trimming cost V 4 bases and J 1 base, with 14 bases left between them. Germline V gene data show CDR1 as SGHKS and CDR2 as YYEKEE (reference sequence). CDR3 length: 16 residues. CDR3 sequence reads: CASSEVPRGNTGELFF. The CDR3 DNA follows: TGTGCCAGCAGCGAGGTCCCCAGAGGGAACACCGGGGAGCTGTTTTTT.

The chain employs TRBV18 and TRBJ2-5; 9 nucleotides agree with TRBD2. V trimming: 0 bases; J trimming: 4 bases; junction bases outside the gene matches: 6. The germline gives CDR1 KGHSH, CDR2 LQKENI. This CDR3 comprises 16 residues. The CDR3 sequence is CASSPPGSGRGETQYF. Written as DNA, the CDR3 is TGTGCCAGCTCACCACCGGGTAGCGGGAGAGGAGAGACCCAGTACTTC.

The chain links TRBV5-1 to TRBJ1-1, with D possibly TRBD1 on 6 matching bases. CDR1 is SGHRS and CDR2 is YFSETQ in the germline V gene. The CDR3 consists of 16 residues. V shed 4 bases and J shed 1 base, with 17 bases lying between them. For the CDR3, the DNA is TGCGCCAGCAGCCCTCGGTCACAGGGTAAGAACACTGAAGCTTTCTTT. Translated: CASSPRSQGKNTEAFF.

CDR3 nucleotides: TGTGCCAGTAGACGCGGGACAGGGTCCACTGAAGCTTTCTTT. It specifies CASRRGTGSTEAFF. This chain links TRBV19 with TRBJ1-1; 9 nucleotides match TRBD1. The V gene's germline CDR1 is LNHDA and CDR2 SQIVND (reference sequence). CDR3 length: 14 amino acids. Trimming at V came to 6 bases and at J to 4 bases, leaving 6 bases not matched to a gene.

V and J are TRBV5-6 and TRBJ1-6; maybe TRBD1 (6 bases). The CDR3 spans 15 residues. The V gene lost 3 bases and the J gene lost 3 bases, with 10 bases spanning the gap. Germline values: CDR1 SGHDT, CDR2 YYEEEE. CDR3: CASSSRTDYNSPLHF. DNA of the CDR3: TGTGCCAGCAGCTCACGGACAGACTATAATTCACCCCTCCACTTT.

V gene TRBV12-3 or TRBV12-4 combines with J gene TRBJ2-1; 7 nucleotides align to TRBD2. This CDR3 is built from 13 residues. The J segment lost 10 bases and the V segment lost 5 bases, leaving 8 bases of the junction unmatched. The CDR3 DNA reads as TGTGCCAGCAGTCGACTAGCCCCTAGAGAGCAGTTCTTC. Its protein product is CASSRLAPREQFF.

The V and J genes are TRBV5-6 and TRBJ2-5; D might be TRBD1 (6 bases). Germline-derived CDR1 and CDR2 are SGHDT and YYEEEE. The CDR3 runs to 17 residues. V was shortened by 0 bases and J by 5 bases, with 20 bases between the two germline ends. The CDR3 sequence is CASSLGVLRGNVETQYF. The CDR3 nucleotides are TGTGCCAGCAGCTTGGGAGTACTCAGGGGCAACGTTGAGACCCAGTACTTC.

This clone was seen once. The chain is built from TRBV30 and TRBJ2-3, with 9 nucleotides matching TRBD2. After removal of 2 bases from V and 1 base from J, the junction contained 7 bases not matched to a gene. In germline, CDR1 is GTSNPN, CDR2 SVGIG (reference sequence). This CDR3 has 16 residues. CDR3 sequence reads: CAWSPARTSGTDTQYF. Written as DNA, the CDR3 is TGTGCCTGGAGTCCGGCGAGGACTAGCGGCACAGATACGCAGTATTTT.

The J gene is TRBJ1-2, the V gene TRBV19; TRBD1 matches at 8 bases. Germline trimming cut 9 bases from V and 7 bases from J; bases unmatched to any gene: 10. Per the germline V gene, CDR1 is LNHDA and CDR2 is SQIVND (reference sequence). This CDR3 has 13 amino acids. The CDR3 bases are TGTGCCAGCCATTCCGGACAGGGACCTGGCTACACCTTC. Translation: CASHSGQGPGYTF.

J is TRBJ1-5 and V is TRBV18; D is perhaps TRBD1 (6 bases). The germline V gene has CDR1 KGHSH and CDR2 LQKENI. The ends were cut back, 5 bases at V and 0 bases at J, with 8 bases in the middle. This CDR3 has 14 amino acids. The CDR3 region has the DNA TGTGCCAGCTCAGGACAGACTAGCAATCAGCCCCAGCATTTT. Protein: CASSGQTSNQPQHF.

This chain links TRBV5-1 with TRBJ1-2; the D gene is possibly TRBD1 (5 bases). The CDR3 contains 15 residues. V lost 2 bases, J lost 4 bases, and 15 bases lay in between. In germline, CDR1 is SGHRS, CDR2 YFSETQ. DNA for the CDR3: TGCGCCAGCAGCTTAGGAGACAGTATTTTCTATGGCTACACCTTC. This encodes CASSLGDSIFYGYTF.

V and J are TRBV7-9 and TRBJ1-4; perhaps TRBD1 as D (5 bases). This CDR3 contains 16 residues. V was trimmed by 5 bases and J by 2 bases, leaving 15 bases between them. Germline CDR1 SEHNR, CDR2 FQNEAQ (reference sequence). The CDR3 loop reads CASSRNRQFTNEKLFF. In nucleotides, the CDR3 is TGTGCCAGCAGCCGCAACAGACAGTTCACTAATGAAAAACTGTTTTTT.

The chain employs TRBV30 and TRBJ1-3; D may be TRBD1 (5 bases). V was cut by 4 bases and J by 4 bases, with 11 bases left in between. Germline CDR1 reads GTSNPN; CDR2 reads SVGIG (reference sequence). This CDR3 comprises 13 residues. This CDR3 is CAWNADTGNTIYF. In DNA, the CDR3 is TGTGCCTGGAACGCGGACACCGGAAACACCATATATTTT.

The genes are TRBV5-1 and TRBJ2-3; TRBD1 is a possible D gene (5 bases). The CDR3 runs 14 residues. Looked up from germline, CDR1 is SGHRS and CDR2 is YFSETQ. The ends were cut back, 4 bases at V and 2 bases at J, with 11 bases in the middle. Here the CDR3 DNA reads TGCGCCAGCAGCGAGGACAAACCCACAGATACGCAGTATTTT. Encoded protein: CASSEDKPTDTQYF.

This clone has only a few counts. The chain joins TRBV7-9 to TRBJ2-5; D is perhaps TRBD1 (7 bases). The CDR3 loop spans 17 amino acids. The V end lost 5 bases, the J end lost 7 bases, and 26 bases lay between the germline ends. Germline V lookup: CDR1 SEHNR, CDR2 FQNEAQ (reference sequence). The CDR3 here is CASSPPRAGGSEGTQYF. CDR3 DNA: TGTGCCAGCAGCCCTCCGAGGGCAGGGGGTTCGGAGGGGACCCAGTACTTC.